This paragraph covers one TCR beta chain sequence. Its antigen specificity is not known. One end of the junction does not line up with germline, which may come from a read error. From the cysteine through the phenylalanine, the CDR3 covers 19 amino acids. The DNA shown is the 57-base CDR3, in frame from base 1. The germline V gene (reference sequence) supplies CDR1 SEHNR and CDR2 FQNEAQ. The hyperthyroidism patients were 18 to 65 years old and newly diagnosed, with a disease duration of less than 2 months. Patients were excluded if they had other autoimmune diseases, uncontrolled infections, pregnancy or lactation. Diagnosis was based on clinical symptoms, serum thyroxine, TRAb, thyroid ultrasound and orbital computed tomography. Trizol reagent was used to extract the total RNA, and its quality was then checked on an Agilent 2100 Bioanalyzer. TCR beta CDR3 regions were amplified from RNA transcripts for repertoire sequencing. HTBI primers and the Qiagen OneStep RT-PCR kit were used in a first-round RT-PCR, which was followed by a second-round multiplex PCR, size selection and purification. Sequencing of the libraries was carried out on an Illumina HiSeq2000 in paired-end mode with 100 bp reads. In the original analysis: Reads were processed with SOAPnuke, discarding reads with adapters, uncalled bases, mean Phred below 15, or no exact constant-primer or identifier match. COPE v1.2.5 was used to merge the high-quality paired reads. Each unique nucleotide sequence was defined as a clonotype, and clonotypes were aligned to IMGT TRB V, D and J references with MiTCR v1.1. Only V-J combinations with frequency above 0.0001 were analysed, covering approximately 99% of repertoires. For each V-J combination, a TCR clonal expansion and chaos score was defined as the ratio of F50 clonal expansion to chaos observed in the TCRdist matrix. Welch's t-statistics and random forest were used to reduce features to approximately 13 V-J combinations, which were fed into a naive Bayes classifier. The Morisita-Horn index was used to measure how similar the thyroid and blood repertoires were. TCRdb cleaned the public reads at Q25 with fastp, built clones with MiXCR and kept in-frame beta chains. Rows with one shared CDR3 protein collapse into an entry with the most common genes and DNA. The V and J calls, along with clone size, are taken from TCRdb and not from the paper's own processing. This sample has roughly 1.1 million distinct CDR3 sequences in its table, and roughly two fifths of those were observed once. Over 8.5% of the sample belongs to the ten largest clones.

The data were obtained in a study of Graves' ophthalmopathy and Graves' hyperthyroidism listed by TCRdb under 2018. Regarding the complete study: A patient counted as having stable hyperthyroidism if there was no progression to ophthalmopathy within 18 months of follow-up. Once sampling was done, hyperthyroidism patients were given methimazole at a starting dose of 30 mg daily, while ophthalmopathy patients were given high-dose intravenous methylprednisolone. To explore V-J signatures that separate ophthalmopathy from hyperthyroidism, a discovery set of 100 patients was enrolled, consisting of about 41 with ophthalmopathy and some 59 with stable hyperthyroidism. T-cell repertoires of thyroid tissue and blood were compared in 5 or 6 hyperthyroidism patients. For independent validation, a separate cohort was made up of 18 hyperthyroidism patients plus 17 patients who later progressed from hyperthyroidism to ophthalmopathy. In total, approximately 130 blood samples were TCR-sequenced: 43 ophthalmopathy, roughly 80 hyperthyroidism and some 17 hyperthyroidism-to-ophthalmopathy patients. TCR beta repertoire signatures were used to distinguish Graves' ophthalmopathy from Graves' hyperthyroidism and to predict progression to ophthalmopathy.

Overall study results and their limits: Most expanded thyroid clonotypes with frequency above 0.001 were also detected in blood, suggesting blood repertoires may reflect the thyroid immune response. No statistical method was used to predetermine the sample size, and group allocation was not hidden from the investigators. In cross-validation, the 13-signature model distinguished ophthalmopathy from stable hyperthyroidism with 85% to 90% sensitivity and approximately 81% specificity, and in the test set the corresponding values were approximately 80% and 75%. In validation, the model predicted ophthalmopathy progression with 70.59% sensitivity and approximately 75% specificity; 12 predicted patients were CT-confirmed with GO in a median of around 6 months.

The TCR sequence derives from an adult man with Graves' hyperthyroidism. The chain is made from TRBV7-9 and TRBJ1-4; the D gene is perhaps TRBD1, on 5 matching bases. Material: peripheral blood or thyroid tissue (not recorded which). The DNA sequence is given as TGCGCCAGCAGCCGAGGCTTACCCACTACAGGAGGAGTTCATGAAAAACTGTTTTTT. It encodes CASSRGLPTTGGVHEKLFF.